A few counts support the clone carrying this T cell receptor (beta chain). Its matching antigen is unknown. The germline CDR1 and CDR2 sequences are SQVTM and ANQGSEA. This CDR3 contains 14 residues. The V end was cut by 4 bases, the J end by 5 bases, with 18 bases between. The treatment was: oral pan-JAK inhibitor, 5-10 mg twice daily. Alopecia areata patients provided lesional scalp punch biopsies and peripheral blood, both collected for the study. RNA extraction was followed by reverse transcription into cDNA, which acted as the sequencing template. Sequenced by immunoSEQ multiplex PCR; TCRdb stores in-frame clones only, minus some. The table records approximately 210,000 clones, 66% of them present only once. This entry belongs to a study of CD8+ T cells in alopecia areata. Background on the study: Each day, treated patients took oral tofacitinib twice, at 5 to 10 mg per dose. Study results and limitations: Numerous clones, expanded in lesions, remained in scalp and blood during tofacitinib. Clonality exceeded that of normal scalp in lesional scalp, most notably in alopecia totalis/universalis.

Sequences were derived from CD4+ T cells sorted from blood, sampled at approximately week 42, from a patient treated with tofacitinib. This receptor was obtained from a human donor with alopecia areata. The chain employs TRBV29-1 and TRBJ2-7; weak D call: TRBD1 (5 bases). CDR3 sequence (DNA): TGCAGCGTTGTACCTCACAGGTTGTCGGACGAGCAGTACTTC. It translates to CSVVPHRLSDEQYF.